This T cell receptor (beta chain) was documented in a study of blood T cell repertoires in COVID-19. Overall study context: Specimens from acute and convalescent COVID-19 originated in the United States, Italy and Spain. Sample material is recorded as cDNA or gDNA derived from T cells, B-cell-depleted T cells, or PBMCs.

Assay used: immunoSEQ multiplex PCR; TCRdb lists only in-frame clones, some missing. The data hold a few hundred thousand clones, with around nine tenths observed a single time. This TCR was recovered from a man between 40 and 49 years old who had recovered from COVID-19. The sequenced material came from peripheral blood.

CDR3 DNA: TGTGCCAGCAGTGAGGGGCCCCAGGCAAACACTGAAGCTTTCTTT. This codes for CASSEGPQANTEAFF. V is TRBV6-1 and J is TRBJ1-1, with a weak D call TRBD1 (5 bases). The CDR3 has 15 amino acids. Looked up from germline, CDR1 is MNHNS and CDR2 is SASEGT. V shed 3 bases and J shed 2 bases, with 13 bases lying between them.